This T cell receptor (beta chain) was observed in a study of blood T cell repertoires in COVID-19. Study-wide context: Sites across the United States, Italy and Spain contributed samples from acute and convalescent COVID-19. T cells, B-cell-depleted T cells, or PBMCs supplied cDNA or gDNA.

Trimming took 3 bases from V and 10 from J; bases not matched to a gene: 13. This CDR3 spans 16 amino acids. Germline V gene lookup returns CDR1 SGHRS and CDR2 YFSETQ. Study processing details: How many nucleated cells were present was estimated from reference gene primer amplification. Using immunoSEQ multiplex PCR, the repertoire was profiled, and TCRdb retains in-frame clones only, with some absent. D and trimming come from the DNA, and the V and J calls and clone size come from that table. The table includes around 320,000 clones, nearly 90% detected once. Assignments of participants to cohorts depended upon their own reported clinical history.

The sample taken for sequencing was PBMCs or T cells enriched from blood (not recorded which). The receptor was derived from a woman between 50 and 59 years old who had been exposed to COVID-19. The rearrangement links TRBV5-1 to TRBJ1-6; 7 bases map to TRBD1. The CDR3 sequence is CASSSGPDRSYSPLHF. CDR3 DNA sequence: TGCGCCAGCAGCTCGGGTCCGGACAGGTCATACTCACCCCTCCACTTT.